These 4 T cell receptor beta chains originate from one sample sequenced in a study of glioma-infiltrating T cells after dendritic cell vaccination. The protocol was immunoSEQ multiplex PCR, while the TCRdb copy is restricted to in-frame clones and leaves out a portion. This table holds just over 95,000 clones, approximately 80% found once. Material: blood, obtained before dendritic cell vaccination. These receptors came from a human donor with glioblastoma.

The rearrangement joins TRBV7-8 to TRBJ2-7, with TRBD1 identical over 7 bases. This CDR3 spans 16 amino acids. Germline V gene sequence: CDR1 SGHVS, CDR2 FQNEAQ. V shed 5 bases, J shed 4 bases, and the junction held 14 bases outside the gene matches. This CDR3 reads CASSLIPTGSQYEQYF. The CDR3 DNA is TGTGCCAGCAGCCTAATACCGACAGGGTCCCAATACGAGCAGTACTTC.

This sequence joins TRBV19 and TRBJ2-7, with 7 positions matching TRBD1. The germline gives CDR1 LNHDA, CDR2 SQIVND (reference sequence). This CDR3 has 16 residues. The V gene end was trimmed by 3 bases and the J gene end by 3 bases; junction bases not matched to a gene: 11. The CDR3 is CASSILGGSSFYEQYF. CDR3 coding DNA: TGTGCCAGTAGTATCTTAGGGGGCAGCTCCTTCTACGAGCAGTACTTC.

This sequence joins TRBV7-9 and TRBJ1-5, with a weak D call TRBD1 (5 bases). The CDR3 consists of 15 residues. Germline CDR1 SEHNR, CDR2 FQNEAQ (reference sequence). Trimming took off 7 bases at V and 5 bases at J, with 18 bases between the two ends. The CDR3 reads CASIPGGVGDQPQHF. The CDR3 coding sequence is TGTGCCAGCATCCCGGGCGGGGTAGGGGATCAGCCCCAGCATTTT.

The chain has TRBV7-9 and TRBJ2-3; D gene uncertain. The germline V gene encodes CDR1 SEHNR and CDR2 FQNEAQ (reference sequence). The CDR3 totals 11 residues. Trimming left V 4 bases short and J 10 bases short, with 9 bases between. CDR3 sequence reads: CASSSLGAQYF. CDR3 sequence (DNA): TGTGCCAGCAGCTCCCTCGGAGCGCAGTATTTT.